This entry features one T cell receptor (beta chain) sequence. Its antigen is as yet unknown. This sample was included in a study of vaccination effects on CD4 cells after COVID-19. Whole-study results and caveats: Common cold coronaviruses were cross-recognized by only 1 of 255 vaccine-induced clones in healthy vaccinees.

Here immunoSEQ multiplex PCR was the method, and the copy in TCRdb shows in-frame clones only, minus some. The sample includes fewer than 75,000 clones, 78% of them seen just once. The CDR3 extends over 15 amino acids. V lost 4 bases to trimming and J lost 3 bases; unmatched junction nucleotides: 10. Germline V gene sequence: CDR1 SGHNT, CDR2 YYREEE (reference sequence). Cells that had been cultured for roughly ten days were the source of isolated CD4+ T cells. All participants had two doses of either the BNT162b2 or mRNA-1273 vaccine. The chain uses TRBV5-4 and TRBJ2-7, with 7 nucleotides matching TRBD2. The source was CD4+ T cells from PBMCs cultured without peptide, collected after COVID-19 vaccination. The TCR originated in a human donor who received a COVID-19 vaccine. CDR3 bases: TGTGCCAGCAGCCAGCAGGCGGGAGCGGTCTACGAGCAGTACTTC. This translates into CASSQQAGAVYEQYF.